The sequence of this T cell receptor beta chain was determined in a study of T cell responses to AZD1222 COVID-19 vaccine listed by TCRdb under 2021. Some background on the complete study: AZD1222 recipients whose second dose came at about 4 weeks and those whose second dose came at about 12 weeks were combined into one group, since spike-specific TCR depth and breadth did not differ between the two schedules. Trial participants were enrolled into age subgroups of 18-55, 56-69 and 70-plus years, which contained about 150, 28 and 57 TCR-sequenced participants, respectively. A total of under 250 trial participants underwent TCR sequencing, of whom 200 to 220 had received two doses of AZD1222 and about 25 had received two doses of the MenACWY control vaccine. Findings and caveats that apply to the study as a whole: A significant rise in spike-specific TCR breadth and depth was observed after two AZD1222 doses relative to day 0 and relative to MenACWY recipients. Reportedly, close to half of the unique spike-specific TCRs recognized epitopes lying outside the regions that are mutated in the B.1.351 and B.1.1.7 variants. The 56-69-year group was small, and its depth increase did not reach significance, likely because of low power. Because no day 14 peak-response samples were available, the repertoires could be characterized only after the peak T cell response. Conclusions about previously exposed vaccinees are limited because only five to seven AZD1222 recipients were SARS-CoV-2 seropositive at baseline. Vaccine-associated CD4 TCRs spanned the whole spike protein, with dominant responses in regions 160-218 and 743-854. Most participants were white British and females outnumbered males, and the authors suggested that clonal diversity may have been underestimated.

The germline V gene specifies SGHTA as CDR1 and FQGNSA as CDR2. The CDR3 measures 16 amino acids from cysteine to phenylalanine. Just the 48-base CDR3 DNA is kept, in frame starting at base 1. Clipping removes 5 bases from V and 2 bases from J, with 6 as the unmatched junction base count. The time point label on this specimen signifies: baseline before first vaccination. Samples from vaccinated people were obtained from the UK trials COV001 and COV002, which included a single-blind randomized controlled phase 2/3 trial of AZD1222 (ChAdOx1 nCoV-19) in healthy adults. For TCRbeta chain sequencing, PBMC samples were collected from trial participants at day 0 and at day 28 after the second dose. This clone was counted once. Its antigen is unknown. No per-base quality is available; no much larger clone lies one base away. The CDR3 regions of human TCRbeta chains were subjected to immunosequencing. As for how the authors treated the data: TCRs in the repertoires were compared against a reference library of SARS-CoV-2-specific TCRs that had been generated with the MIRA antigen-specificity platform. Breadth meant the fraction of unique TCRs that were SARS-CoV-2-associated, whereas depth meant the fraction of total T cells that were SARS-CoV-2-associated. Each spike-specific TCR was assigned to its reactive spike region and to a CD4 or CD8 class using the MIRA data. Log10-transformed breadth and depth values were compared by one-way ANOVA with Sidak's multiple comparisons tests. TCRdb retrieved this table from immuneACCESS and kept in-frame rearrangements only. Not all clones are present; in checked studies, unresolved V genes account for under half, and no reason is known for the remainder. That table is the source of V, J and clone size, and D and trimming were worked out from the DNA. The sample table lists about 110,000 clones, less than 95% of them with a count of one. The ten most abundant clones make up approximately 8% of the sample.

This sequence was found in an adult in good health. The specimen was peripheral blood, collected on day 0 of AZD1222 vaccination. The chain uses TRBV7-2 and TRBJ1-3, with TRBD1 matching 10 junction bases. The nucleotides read TGTGCCAGCAGCCAAGGGGGGACAGGGGCTGGAAACACCATATATTTT. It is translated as CASSQGGTGAGNTIYF.